This paragraph covers one T cell receptor (beta chain) sequence. What it recognizes is unknown. These data originate in a study of shared clonotypes between healthy human individuals. There are 14 residues in the CDR3. Germline V gene sequence: CDR1 MNHNY, CDR2 SVGAGI (reference sequence). With 5 bases clipped from V and 3 bases from J, the junction kept 5 bases outside the gene matches. Study outcomes and limitations: Generally, naive subsets (rather than memory subsets) showed larger estimated richness.

Produced via immunoSEQ multiplex PCR; TCRdb's table is partial and in-frame only. In the table there are some 2,100,000 clones, roughly 95% of which are singletons. The rearrangement uses TRBV6-6 and TRBJ2-7; 9 positions match TRBD1. The sequence came from a man younger than 30 in good health. The source material was naive CD4+ T cells sorted from blood. The subset was: CD45RA+ positively selected. The CDR3 reads CASSPQGAGYEQYF. CDR3 nucleotides: TGTGCCAGCAGTCCACAGGGGGCGGGCTACGAGCAGTACTTC.